The source of this T cell receptor (beta chain) is a study of blood T cells in healthy people across ages. Between the trimmed V and J ends, which lost 7 bases and 8 bases, there was a span of 18 bases. Germline CDR1 and CDR2: SEHNR and FQNEAQ (reference sequence). The CDR3 contains 13 residues. Next came a second PCR, run for about 7 to 12 cycles, which used a sample-barcoded 5' primer along with a J-beta primer mix. TCRdb itself ran the 5' RACE reads through MiXCR, one entry per CDR3 protein. The data show 1.5 million to 2 million distinct CDR3 sequences, with roughly 32% seen just once and about 11% held by the top ten. The study, taken as a whole, reports: No conclusive comparison of naive versus antigen-experienced cells was possible with unsorted PBMCs.

In the case of this clonotype: Its antigen remains unknown.

The J gene is TRBJ2-7, the V gene TRBV7-9; D is possibly TRBD2 (6 bases). The clonotype was recovered from a woman aged 25 to 45 in good health. Sequenced material: blood. The CDR3 region has the DNA TGTGCCAGCAATCCCGGCGGGCGGGACCAGCAGTACTTC. This sequence encodes CASNPGGRDQQYF.